This T cell receptor beta chain emerged from a study of cytomegalovirus exposure and HLA in healthy donors. The primer mix had 60 Vbeta and 13 Jbeta primers. Profiling relied on immunoSEQ multiplex PCR, and the TCRdb table lists in-frame clones only, not all of them. The sample yields a few hundred thousand clones, about 74% seen once. Material: PBMCs. This receptor was taken from a woman younger than 45 in good health and CMV-seronegative.

CDR3 amino acids: CASSYRSPRTDTQYF. In DNA form, the CDR3 reads TGTGCCAGCAGCTATCGTTCCCCCCGAACAGATACGCAGTATTTT. The chain has TRBV6-5 and TRBJ2-3; unclear D gene. Trimming left V 6 bases short and J 3 bases short, with 16 bases between. The CDR3 loop spans 15 amino acids. Germline CDR1 MNHEY, CDR2 SVGAGI.